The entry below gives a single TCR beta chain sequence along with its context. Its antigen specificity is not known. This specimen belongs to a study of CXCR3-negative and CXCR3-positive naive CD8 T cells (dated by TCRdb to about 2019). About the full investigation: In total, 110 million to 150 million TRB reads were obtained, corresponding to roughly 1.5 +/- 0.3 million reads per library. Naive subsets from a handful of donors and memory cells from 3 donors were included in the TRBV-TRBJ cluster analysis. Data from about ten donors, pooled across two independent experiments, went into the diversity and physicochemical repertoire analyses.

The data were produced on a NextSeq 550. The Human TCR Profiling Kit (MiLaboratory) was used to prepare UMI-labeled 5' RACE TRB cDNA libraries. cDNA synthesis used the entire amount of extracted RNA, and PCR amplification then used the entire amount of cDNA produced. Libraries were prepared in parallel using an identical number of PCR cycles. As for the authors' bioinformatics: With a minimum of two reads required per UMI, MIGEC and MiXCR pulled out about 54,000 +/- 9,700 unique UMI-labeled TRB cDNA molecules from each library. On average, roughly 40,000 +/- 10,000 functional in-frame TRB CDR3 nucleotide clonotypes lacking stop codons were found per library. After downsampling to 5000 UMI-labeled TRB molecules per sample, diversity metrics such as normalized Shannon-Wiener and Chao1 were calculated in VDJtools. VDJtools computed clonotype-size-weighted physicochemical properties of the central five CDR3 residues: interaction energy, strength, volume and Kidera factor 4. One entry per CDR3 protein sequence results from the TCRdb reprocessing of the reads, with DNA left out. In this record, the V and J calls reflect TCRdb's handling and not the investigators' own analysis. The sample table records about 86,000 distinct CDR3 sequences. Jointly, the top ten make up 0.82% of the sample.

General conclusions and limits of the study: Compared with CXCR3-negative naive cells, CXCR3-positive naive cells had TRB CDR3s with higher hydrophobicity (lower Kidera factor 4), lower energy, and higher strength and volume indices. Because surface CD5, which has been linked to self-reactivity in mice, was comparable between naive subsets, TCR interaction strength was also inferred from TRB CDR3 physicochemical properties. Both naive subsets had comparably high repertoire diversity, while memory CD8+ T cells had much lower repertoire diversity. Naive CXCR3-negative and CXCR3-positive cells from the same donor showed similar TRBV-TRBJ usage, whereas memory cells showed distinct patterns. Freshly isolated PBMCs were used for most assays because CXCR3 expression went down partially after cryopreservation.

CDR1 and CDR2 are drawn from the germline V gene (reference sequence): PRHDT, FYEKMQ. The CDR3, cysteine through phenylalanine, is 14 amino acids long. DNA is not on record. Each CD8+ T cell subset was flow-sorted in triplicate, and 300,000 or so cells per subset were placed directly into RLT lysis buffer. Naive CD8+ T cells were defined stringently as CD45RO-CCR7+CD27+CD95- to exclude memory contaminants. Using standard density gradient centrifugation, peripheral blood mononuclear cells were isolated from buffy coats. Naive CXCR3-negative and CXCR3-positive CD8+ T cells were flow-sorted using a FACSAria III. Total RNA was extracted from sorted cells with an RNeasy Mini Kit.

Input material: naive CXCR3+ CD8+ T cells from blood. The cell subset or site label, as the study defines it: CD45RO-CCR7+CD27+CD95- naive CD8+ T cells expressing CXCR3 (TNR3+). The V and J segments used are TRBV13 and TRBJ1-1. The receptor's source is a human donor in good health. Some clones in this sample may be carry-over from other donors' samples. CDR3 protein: CASSSGGTPTEAFF.